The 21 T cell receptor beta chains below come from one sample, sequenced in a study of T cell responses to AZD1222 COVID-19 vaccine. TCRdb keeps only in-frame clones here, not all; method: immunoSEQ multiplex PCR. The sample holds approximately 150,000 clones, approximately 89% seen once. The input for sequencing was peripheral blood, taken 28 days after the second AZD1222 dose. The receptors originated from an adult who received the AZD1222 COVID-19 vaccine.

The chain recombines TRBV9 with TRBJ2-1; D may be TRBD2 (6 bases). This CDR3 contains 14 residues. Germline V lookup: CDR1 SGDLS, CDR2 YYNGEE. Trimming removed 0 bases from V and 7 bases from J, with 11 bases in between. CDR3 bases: TGTGCCAGCAGCGTAGCGGGAGTAGATAATGAGCAGTTCTTC. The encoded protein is CASSVAGVDNEQFF. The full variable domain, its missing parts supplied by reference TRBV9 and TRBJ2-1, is DSGVTQTPKHLITATGQRVTLRCSPRSGDLSVYWYQQSLDQGLQFLIQYYNGEERAKGNILERFSAQQFPDLHSELNLSSLELGDSALYFCASSVAGVDNEQFFGPGTRLTVL.

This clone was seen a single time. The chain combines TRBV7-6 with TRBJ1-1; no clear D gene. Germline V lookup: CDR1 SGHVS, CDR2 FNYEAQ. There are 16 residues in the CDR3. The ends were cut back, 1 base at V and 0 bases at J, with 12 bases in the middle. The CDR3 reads CASSLGAASLNTEAFF. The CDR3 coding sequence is TGTGCCAGCAGCTTAGGGGCAGCATCATTGAACACTGAAGCTTTCTTT.

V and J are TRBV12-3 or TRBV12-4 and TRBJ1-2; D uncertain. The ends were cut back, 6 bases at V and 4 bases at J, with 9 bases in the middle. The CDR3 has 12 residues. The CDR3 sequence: CASSYSSYGYTF. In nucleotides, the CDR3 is TGTGCCAGCAGCTACAGTTCCTATGGCTACACCTTC.

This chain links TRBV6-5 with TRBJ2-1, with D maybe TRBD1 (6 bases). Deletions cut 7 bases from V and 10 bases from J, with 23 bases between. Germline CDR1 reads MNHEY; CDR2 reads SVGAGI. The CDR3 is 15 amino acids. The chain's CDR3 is CASTHGQGTRREQFF. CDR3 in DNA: TGTGCCAGCACCCACGGGCAGGGGACGAGGCGGGAGCAGTTCTTC.

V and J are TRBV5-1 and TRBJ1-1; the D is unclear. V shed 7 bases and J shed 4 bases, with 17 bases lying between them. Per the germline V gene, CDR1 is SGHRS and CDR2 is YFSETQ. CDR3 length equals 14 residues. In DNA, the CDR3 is TGCGCCAGCGCATCGTTAGGGAGAAGCACTGAAGCTTTCTTT. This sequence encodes CASASLGRSTEAFF.

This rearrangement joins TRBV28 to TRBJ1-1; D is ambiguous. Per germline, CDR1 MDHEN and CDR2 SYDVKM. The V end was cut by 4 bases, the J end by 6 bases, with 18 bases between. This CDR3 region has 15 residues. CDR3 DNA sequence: TGTGCCAGCAGTTCTCCCCAGCTAAACGGCGCTGAAGCTTTCTTT. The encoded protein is CASSSPQLNGAEAFF.

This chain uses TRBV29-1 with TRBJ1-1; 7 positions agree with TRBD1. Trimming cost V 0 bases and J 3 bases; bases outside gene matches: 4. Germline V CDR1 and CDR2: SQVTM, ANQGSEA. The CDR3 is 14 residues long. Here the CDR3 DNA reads TGCAGCGTTGAAGAAATGAGGGGGCACACTGAAGCTTTCTTT. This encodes CSVEEMRGHTEAFF.

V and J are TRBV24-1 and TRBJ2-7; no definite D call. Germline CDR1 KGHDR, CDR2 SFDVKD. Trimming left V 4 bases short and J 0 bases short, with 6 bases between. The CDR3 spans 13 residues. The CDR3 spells CATSEERSYEQYF. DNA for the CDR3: TGTGCCACCAGTGAAGAGCGCTCCTACGAGCAGTACTTC.

CDR3 loop: CASSQDRGTGQPQHF. The CDR3 DNA follows: TGCGCCAGCAGCCAAGATAGGGGAACGGGGCAGCCCCAGCATTTT. The genes are TRBV4-3 and TRBJ1-5; tentatively, D is TRBD1 (5 bases). The CDR3 length is 15 residues. Germline V lookup: CDR1 LGHNA, CDR2 YSLEER. V was cut by 0 bases and J by 7 bases, with 13 bases left in between.

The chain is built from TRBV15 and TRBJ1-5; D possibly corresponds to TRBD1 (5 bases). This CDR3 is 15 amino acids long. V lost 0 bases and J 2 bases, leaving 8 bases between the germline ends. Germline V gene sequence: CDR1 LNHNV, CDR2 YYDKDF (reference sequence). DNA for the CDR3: TGTGCCACCAGCAGAGATCCGGGGGGCAATCAGCCCCAGCATTTT. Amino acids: CATSRDPGGNQPQHF.

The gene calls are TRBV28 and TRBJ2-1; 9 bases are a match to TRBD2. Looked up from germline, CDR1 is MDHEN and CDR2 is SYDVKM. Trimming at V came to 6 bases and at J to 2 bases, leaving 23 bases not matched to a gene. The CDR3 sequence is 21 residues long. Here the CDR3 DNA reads TGTGCCAGCAGACCAAAAATAAGACTAGCGGCGGGTCTCGGGGCCTACAATGAGCAGTTCTTC. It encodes CASRPKIRLAAGLGAYNEQFF.

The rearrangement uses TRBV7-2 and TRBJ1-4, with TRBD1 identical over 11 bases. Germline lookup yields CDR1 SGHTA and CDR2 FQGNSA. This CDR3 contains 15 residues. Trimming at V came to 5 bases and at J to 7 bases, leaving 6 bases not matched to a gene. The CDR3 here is CASSGGQGVGEKLFF. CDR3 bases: TGTGCCAGCAGCGGGGGACAGGGGGTGGGTGAAAAACTGTTTTTT.

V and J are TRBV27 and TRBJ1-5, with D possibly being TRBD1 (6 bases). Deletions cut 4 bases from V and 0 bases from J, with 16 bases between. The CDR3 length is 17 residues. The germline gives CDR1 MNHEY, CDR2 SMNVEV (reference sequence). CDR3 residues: CASSSVGGAYSNQPQHF. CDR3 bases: TGTGCCAGCAGTTCGGTAGGGGGGGCTTATAGCAATCAGCCCCAGCATTTT.

The DNA for the CDR3 is TGCGCCAGCAGCTTCCCCGCGGGGAGGGGGAAGTTCTTC. Translation: CASSFPAGRGKFF. The chain uses TRBV5-1 and TRBJ2-1, with D possibly being TRBD2 (7 bases). Trimming shortened V by 2 bases and J by 14 bases, and 17 bases separated the two germline ends. The germline V gene has CDR1 SGHRS and CDR2 YFSETQ. There are 13 residues in the CDR3.

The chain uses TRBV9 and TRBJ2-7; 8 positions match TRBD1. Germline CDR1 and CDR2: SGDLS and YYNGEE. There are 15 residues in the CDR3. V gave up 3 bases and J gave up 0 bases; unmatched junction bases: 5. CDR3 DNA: TGTGCCAGCAGCGCGACAGGGGCGGGCTCCTACGAGCAGTACTTC. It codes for CASSATGAGSYEQYF.

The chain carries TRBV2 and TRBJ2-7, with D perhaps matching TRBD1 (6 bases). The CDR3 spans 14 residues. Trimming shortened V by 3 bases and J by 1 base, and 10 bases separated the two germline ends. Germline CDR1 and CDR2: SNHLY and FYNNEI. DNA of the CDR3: TGTGCCAGCAGTGAGAGTCAGGGGTCCTACGAGCAGTACTTC. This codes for CASSESQGSYEQYF.

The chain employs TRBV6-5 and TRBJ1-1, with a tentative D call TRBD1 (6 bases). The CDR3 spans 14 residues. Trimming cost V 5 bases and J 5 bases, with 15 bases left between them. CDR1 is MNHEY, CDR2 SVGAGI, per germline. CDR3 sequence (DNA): TGTGCCAGCAGTATACGAAGGGGGGGAACTGAAGCTTTCTTT. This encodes CASSIRRGGTEAFF.

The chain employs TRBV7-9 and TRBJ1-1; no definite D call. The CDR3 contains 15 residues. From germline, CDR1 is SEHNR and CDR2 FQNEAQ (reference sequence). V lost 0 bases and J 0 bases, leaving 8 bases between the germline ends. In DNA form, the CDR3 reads TGTGCCAGCAGCTTAGCGGGCTCCTTGAACACTGAAGCTTTCTTT. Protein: CASSLAGSLNTEAFF.

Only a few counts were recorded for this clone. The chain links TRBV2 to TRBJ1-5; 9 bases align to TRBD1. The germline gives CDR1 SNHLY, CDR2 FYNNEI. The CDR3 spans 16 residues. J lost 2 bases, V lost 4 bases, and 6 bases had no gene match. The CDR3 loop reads CASSGTGGGGNQPQHF. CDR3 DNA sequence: TGTGCCAGCAGTGGAACAGGGGGCGGGGGCAATCAGCCCCAGCATTTT.

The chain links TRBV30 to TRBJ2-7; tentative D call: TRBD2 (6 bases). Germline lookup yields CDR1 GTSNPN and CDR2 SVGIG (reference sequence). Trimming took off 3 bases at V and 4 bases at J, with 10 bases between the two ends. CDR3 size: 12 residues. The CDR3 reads CAWSPGGYEQYF. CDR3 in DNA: TGTGCCTGGAGCCCTGGGGGGTACGAGCAGTACTTC.

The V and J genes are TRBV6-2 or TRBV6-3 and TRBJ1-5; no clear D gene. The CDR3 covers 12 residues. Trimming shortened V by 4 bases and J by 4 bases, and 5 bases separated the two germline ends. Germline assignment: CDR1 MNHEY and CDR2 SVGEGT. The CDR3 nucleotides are TGTGCCAGCAGTTCTTTAAATCAGCCCCAGCATTTT. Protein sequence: CASSSLNQPQHF.